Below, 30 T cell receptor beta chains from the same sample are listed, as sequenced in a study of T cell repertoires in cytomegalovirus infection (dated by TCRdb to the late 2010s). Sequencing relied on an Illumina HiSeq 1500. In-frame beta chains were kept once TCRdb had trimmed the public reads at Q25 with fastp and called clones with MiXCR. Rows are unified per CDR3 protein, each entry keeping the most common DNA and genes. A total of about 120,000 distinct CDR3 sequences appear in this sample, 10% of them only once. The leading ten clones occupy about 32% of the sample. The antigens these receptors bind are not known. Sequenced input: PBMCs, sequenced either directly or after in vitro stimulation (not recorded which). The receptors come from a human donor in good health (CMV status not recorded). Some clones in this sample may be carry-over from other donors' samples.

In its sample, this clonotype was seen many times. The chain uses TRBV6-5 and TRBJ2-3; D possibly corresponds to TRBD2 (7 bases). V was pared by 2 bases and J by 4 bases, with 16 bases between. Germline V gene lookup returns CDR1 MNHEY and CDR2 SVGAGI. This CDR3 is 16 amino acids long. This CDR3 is CASSYRGGGGSDTQYF. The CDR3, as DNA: TGTGCCAGCAGTTACAGGGGGGGAGGAGGTTCAGATACGCAGTATTTT.

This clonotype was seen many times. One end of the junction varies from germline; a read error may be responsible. In DNA, the CDR3 is TGTGCCAGTACTATACAGGGCAATCAGCCCCAGCATTTT. Amino acids: CASTIQGNQPQHF. The chain employs TRBV19 and TRBJ1-5; TRBD1 might be the D (5 bases). The CDR3 length is 13 residues. CDR1 and CDR2 (germline): LNHDA, SQIVND (reference sequence).

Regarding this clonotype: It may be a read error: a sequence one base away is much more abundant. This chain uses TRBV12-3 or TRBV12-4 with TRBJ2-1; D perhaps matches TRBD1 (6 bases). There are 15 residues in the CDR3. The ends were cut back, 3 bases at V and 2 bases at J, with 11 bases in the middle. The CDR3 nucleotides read TGTGCCAGCAGTTTTTTAGGGGGAGCCTACAATGAGCAGTTCTTC. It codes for CASSFLGGAYNEQFF.

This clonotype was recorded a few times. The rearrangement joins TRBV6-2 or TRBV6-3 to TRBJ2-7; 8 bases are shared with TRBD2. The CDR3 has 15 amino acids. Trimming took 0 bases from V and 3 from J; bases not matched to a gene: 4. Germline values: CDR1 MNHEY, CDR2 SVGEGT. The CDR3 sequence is CASSYSKLADYEQYF. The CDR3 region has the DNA TGTGCCAGCAGTTACTCGAAACTAGCGGACTACGAGCAGTACTTC.

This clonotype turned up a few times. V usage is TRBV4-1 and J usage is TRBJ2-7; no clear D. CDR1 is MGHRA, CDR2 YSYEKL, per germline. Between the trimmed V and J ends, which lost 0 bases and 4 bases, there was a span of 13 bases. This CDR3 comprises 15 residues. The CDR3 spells CASSQDATANYEQYV. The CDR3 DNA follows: TGCGCCAGCAGCCAAGACGCAACAGCAAATTACGAGCAGTACGTC.

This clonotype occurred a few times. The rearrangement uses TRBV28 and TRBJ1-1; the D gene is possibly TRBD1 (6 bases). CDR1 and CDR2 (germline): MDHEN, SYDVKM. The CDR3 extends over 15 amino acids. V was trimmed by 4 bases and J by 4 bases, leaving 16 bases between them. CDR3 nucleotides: TGTGCCAGCAGTTCCTTTGGGGGCAGGGGCACTGAAGCTTTCTTT. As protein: CASSSFGGRGTEAFF.

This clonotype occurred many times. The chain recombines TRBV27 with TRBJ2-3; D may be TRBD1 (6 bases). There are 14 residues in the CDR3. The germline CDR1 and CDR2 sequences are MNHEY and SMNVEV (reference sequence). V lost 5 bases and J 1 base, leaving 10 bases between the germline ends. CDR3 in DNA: TGTGCCAGCAGTCCAGGGGCCCGCACAGATACGCAGTATTTT. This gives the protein CASSPGARTDTQYF.

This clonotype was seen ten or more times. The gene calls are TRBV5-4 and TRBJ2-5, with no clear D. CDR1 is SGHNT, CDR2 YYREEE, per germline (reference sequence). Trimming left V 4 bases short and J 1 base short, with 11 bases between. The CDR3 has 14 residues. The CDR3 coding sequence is TGTGCCAGCAGCCCCAGGTCAACCCAAGAGACCCAGTACTTC. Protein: CASSPRSTQETQYF. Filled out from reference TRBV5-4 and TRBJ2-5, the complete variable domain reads ETGVTQSPTHLIKTRGQQVTLRCSSQSGHNTVSWYQQALGQGPQFIFQYYREEENGRGNFPPRFSGLQFPNYSSELNVNALELDDSALYLCASSPRSTQETQYFGPGTRLLVL.

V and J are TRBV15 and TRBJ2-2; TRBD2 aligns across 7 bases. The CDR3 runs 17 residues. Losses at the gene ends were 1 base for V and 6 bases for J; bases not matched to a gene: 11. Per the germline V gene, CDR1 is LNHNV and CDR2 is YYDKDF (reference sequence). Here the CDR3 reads CATSRGKDAGRSGELFF. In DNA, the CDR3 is TGTGCCACCAGCAGAGGAAAGGACGCCGGGAGGTCCGGGGAGCTGTTTTTT.

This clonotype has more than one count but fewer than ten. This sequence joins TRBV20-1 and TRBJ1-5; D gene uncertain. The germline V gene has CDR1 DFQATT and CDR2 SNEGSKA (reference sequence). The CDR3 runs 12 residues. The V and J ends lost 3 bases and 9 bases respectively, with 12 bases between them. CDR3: CSARGGIRPQHF. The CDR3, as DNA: TGCAGTGCTAGGGGCGGGATCAGGCCCCAGCATTTT.

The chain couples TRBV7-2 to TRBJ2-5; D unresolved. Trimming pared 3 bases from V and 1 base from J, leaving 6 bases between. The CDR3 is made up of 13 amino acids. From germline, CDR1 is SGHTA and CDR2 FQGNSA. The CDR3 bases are TGTGCCAGCAGCTTCAGCGCCCAAGAGACCCAGTACTTC. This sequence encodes CASSFSAQETQYF.

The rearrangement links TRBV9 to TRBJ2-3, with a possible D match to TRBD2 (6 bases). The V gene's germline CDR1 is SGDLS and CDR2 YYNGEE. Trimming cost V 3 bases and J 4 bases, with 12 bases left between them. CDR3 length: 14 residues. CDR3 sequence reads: CASSGEARADTQYF. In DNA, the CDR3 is TGTGCCAGCAGCGGGGAGGCCCGCGCAGATACGCAGTATTTT.

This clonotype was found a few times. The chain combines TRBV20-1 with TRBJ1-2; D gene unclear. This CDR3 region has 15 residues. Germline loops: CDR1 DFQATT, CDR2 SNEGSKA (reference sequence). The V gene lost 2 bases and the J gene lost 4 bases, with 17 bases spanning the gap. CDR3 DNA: TGCAGTGCTAGACTCCCGGCTTTGCTGTCCTATGGCTACACCTTC. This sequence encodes CSARLPALLSYGYTF.

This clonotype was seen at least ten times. The CDR3 is CASSFGTGSYEQYF. CDR3 nucleotide sequence: TGTGCCAGCAGCTTTGGGACAGGCTCCTACGAGCAGTACTTC. The chain carries TRBV7-2 and TRBJ2-7; 8 bases align to TRBD1. The ends lost 3 bases at V and 0 bases at J; junction bases unmatched: 1. There are 14 residues in the CDR3. Germline CDR1 SGHTA, CDR2 FQGNSA.

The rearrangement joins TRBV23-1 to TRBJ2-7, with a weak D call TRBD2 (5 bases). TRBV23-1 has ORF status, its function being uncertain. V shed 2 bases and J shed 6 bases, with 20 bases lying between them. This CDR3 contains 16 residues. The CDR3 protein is CASSQKPSRRGCEQYV. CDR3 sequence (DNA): TGCGCCAGCAGTCAAAAACCAAGCCGGAGAGGGTGCGAGCAGTACGTC.

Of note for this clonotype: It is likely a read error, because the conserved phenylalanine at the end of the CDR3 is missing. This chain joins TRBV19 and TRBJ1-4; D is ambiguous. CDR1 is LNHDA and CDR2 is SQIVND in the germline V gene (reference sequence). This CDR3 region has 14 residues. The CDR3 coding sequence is TGTGCTACAACAGACTCGGGCCGGAATGAAAAACTGTTTTCT. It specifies CATTDSGRNEKLFS.

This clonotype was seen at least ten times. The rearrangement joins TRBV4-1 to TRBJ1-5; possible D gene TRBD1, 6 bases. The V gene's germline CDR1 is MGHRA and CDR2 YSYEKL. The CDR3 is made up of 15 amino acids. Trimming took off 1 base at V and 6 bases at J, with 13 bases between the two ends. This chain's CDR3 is CASSQVWGASQPQHF. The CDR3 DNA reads TGCGCCAGCAGCCAAGTTTGGGGGGCGAGTCAGCCCCAGCATTTT.

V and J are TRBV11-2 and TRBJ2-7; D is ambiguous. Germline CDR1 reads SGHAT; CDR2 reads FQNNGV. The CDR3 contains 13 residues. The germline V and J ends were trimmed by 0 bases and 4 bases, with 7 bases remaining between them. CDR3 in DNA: TGTGCCAGCAGCTTAGACCGGAAATACGAGCAGTACGTC. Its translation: CASSLDRKYEQYV.

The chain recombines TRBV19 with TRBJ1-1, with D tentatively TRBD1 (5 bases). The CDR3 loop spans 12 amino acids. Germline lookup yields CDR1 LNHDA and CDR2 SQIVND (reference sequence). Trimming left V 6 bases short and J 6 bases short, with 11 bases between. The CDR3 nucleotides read TGTGCCAGTAGAGCCTCGGGGCCTGAAGCTTTCTTT. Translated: CASRASGPEAFF.

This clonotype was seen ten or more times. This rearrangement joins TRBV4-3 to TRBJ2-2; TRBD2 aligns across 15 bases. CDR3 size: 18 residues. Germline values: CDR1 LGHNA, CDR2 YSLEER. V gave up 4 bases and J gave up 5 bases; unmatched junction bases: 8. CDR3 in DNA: TGCGCCAGCAGCCCAGGACTAGCGGGAGGGGACGGGACCGGGGAGCTGTTTTTT. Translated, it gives CASSPGLAGGDGTGELFF.

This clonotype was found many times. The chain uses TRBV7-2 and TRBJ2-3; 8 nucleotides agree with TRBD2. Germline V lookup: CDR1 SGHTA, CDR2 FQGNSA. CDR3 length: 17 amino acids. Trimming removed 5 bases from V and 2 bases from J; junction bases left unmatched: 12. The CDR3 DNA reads TGTGCCAGCAGCCTTTCAACTAGCGGTTCCTACACAGATACGCAGTATTTT. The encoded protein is CASSLSTSGSYTDTQYF.

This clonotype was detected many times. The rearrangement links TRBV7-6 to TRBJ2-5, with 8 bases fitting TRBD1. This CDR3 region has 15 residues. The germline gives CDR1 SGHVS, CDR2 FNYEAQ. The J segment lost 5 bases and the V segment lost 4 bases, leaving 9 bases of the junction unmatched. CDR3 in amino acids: CASSSTQGAGETQYF. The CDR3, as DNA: TGTGCCAGCAGCTCGACGCAGGGGGCGGGGGAGACCCAGTACTTC.

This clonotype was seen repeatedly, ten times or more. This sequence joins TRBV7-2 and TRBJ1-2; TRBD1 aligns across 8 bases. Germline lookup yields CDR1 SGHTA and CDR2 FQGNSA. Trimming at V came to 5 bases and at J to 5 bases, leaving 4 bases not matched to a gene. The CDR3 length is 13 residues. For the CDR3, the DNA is TGTGCCAGCAGCGTGGGACAGGCGTATGGCTACACCTTC. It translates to CASSVGQAYGYTF.

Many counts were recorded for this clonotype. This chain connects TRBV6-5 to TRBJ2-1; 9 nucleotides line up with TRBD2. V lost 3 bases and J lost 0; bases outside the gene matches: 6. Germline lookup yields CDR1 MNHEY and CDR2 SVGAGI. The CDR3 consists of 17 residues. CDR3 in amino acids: CASSYGGSGSSYNEQFF. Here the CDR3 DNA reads TGTGCCAGCAGTTATGGCGGTAGCGGGAGCTCCTACAATGAGCAGTTCTTC.

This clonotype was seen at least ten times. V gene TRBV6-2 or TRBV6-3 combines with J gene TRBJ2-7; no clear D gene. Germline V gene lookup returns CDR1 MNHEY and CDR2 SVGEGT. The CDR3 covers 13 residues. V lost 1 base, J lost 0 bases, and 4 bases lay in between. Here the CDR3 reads CASSYLNSYEQYF. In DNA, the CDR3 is TGTGCCAGCAGTTACTTAAACTCCTACGAGCAGTACTTC.

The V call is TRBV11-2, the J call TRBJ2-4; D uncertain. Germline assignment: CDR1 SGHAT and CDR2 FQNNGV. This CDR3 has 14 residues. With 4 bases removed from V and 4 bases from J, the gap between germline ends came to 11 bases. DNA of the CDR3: TGTGCCAGCAGCTCCCTCGCGGAGAAAAACATTCAGTACTTC. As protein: CASSSLAEKNIQYF.

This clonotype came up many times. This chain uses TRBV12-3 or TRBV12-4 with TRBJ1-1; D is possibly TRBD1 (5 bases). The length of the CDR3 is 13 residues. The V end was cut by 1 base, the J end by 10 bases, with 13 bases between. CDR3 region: CASSLGRARSAFF. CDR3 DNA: TGTGCCAGCAGTTTAGGCAGGGCGAGATCAGCTTTCTTT.

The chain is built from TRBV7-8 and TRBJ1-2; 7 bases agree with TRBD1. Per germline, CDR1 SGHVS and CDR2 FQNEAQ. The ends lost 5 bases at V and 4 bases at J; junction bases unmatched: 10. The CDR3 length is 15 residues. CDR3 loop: CASSPGGGTVYGYTF. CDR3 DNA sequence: TGTGCCAGCAGCCCAGGGGGGGGAACAGTCTATGGCTACACCTTC.

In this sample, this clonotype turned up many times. CDR3 nucleotide sequence: TGTGCCAGCAGCTTGGTGTACCAAGAGACCCAGTACTTC. It specifies CASSLVYQETQYF. The rearrangement links TRBV11-2 to TRBJ2-5, with D unclear. This CDR3 is built from 13 residues. Germline-derived CDR1 and CDR2 are SGHAT and FQNNGV. The ends were cut back, 3 bases at V and 0 bases at J, with 5 bases in the middle.

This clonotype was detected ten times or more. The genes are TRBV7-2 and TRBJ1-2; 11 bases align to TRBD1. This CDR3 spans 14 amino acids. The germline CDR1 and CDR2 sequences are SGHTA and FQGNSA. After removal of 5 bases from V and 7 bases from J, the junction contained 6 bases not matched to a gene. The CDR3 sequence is CASSTRTGGSGYTF. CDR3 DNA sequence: TGTGCCAGCAGCACACGGACAGGGGGCTCTGGCTACACCTTC.